What follows are 24 T cell receptor beta chains derived from one specimen sequenced in a study of post-analysis software for immune sequencing data. Prepared TCR beta cDNA libraries contained unique molecular identifiers. TCRdb re-derived calls from the PCR reads in MiXCR, one entry per CDR3 protein. The sample lists hundreds of thousands of distinct CDR3 sequences, approximately 59% seen once, with 11% in the top ten. Findings and caveats of the study: When patients were compared with controls, roughly five TRBV segments were more frequent, TRBV5-6, TRBV5-1 and TRBV20-1 among them.

No antigen has been identified for these receptors. Sequencing was performed on blood. These receptor sequences come from a girl aged 2-10 years with multiple sclerosis.

This clonotype was seen only a few times. The chain uses TRBV12-3 or TRBV12-4 and TRBJ2-3, with TRBD2 identical over 8 bases. This CDR3 has 16 amino acids. The junction had 2 bases not matched to a gene; V was cut back by 0 bases and J by 0 bases. CDR3 region: CASSLASGASTDTQYF. The CDR3 coding sequence is TGTGCCAGCAGTTTAGCTAGCGGGGCTAGCACAGATACGCAGTATTTT.

The rearrangement uses TRBV28 and TRBJ1-1; D may be TRBD1 (5 bases). Germline CDR1 MDHEN, CDR2 SYDVKM. This CDR3 is 11 amino acids long. The V gene lost 7 bases and the J gene lost 8 bases, with 11 bases spanning the gap. CDR3 sequence: CASIGYREAFF. The DNA for the CDR3 is TGTGCCAGCATTGGATACAGGGAAGCTTTCTTT.

The chain has TRBV12-3 or TRBV12-4 and TRBJ2-3, with D possibly being TRBD1 or TRBD2 (5 bases each). The V gene lost 1 base and the J gene lost 3 bases, with 14 bases spanning the gap. The CDR3 is 16 amino acids. The CDR3 is CASSLGPGTTTDTQYF. CDR3 nucleotide sequence: TGTGCCAGCAGTTTAGGCCCCGGGACCACGACAGATACGCAGTATTTT.

The gene calls are TRBV5-1 and TRBJ2-6; D is uncertain. The CDR3 has 18 residues. Germline values: CDR1 SGHRS, CDR2 YFSETQ. V lost 0 bases and J 0 bases, leaving 13 bases between the germline ends. CDR3 coding DNA: TGCGCCAGCAGCTTGGTCAAGGCCGCCGTCTCTGGGGCCAACGTCCTGACTTTC. Its translation: CASSLVKAAVSGANVLTF.

The genes are TRBV5-5 and TRBJ1-6; tentatively, D is TRBD1 (5 bases). The CDR3 totals 13 residues. The V gene lost 4 bases and the J gene lost 8 bases, with 10 bases spanning the gap. Germline values: CDR1 SGHKS, CDR2 YYEKEE (reference sequence). The CDR3 loop is CASSGQFDSPLHF. The DNA of the CDR3 is TGTGCCAGCAGCGGACAATTTGATTCACCCCTCCACTTT.

This clonotype showed up just once. CDR3 sequence reads: CSASGTGGINEQFF. The CDR3 coding sequence is TGCAGTGCTTCCGGGACAGGGGGAATCAATGAGCAGTTCTTC. The chain recombines TRBV20-1 with TRBJ2-1; 11 bases map to TRBD1. This CDR3 is 14 amino acids long. The germline V gene encodes CDR1 DFQATT and CDR2 SNEGSKA (reference sequence). The J segment lost 6 bases and the V segment lost 5 bases, leaving 6 bases of the junction unmatched.

The CDR3 protein is CASTSGTSIYNEQFF. In nucleotides, the CDR3 is TGTGCCAGCACCTCCGGGACTAGCATCTACAATGAGCAGTTCTTC. The rearrangement links TRBV6-2 or TRBV6-3 to TRBJ2-1; 9 bases are shared with TRBD2. Germline V gene data show CDR1 as MNHEY and CDR2 as SVGEGT. The ends lost 7 bases at V and 3 bases at J; junction bases unmatched: 7. The CDR3 loop spans 15 amino acids.

This chain links TRBV7-9 with TRBJ2-5; 11 bases line up with TRBD2. The J segment lost 1 base and the V segment lost 1 base, leaving 8 bases of the junction unmatched. This CDR3 comprises 18 residues. CDR1 SEHNR and CDR2 FQNEAQ come from the germline V gene (reference sequence). The DNA for the CDR3 is TGTGCCAGCAGCTTAGGAGGTACTAGCGGGAGTATCCAAGAGACCCAGTACTTC. It codes for CASSLGGTSGSIQETQYF.

The sample holds a few counts of this clonotype. The gene calls are TRBV29-1 and TRBJ1-5, with 10 nucleotides matching TRBD1. The germline V gene has CDR1 SQVTM and CDR2 ANQGSEA. Trimming cost V 6 bases and J 0 bases; bases outside gene matches: 5. This CDR3 spans 15 amino acids. The CDR3 sequence: CSVAGTGDSNQPQHF. CDR3 DNA: TGCAGCGTCGCCGGGACAGGGGATAGCAATCAGCCCCAGCATTTT.

This clonotype was seen a single time. This chain links TRBV20-1 with TRBJ2-5, with D uncertain. Germline assignment: CDR1 DFQATT and CDR2 SNEGSKA (reference sequence). V gave up 5 bases and J gave up 5 bases, with 6 bases separating them. The CDR3 runs to 10 residues. The DNA of the CDR3 is TGCAGTGCTCTGGATGAGACCCAGTACTTC. It codes for CSALDETQYF.

The chain carries TRBV6-1 and TRBJ2-5; 10 nucleotides agree with TRBD2. From germline, CDR1 is MNHNS and CDR2 SASEGT. V shed 8 bases, J shed 4 bases, and the junction held 10 bases outside the gene matches. CDR3 length: 15 amino acids. The chain's CDR3 is CASDPTSGLRETQYF. The CDR3 bases are TGTGCCAGCGATCCGACTAGCGGGCTTAGAGAGACCCAGTACTTC.

This sequence joins TRBV5-1 and TRBJ1-1; 9 nucleotides agree with TRBD1. With 3 bases clipped from V and 0 bases from J, the junction kept 6 bases outside the gene matches. The CDR3 covers 16 residues. Per the germline V gene, CDR1 is SGHRS and CDR2 is YFSETQ. Written as DNA, the CDR3 is TGCGCCAGCAGCTCCTGGGACAGGGAAATGAACACTGAAGCTTTCTTT. This sequence encodes CASSSWDREMNTEAFF.

The chain joins TRBV28 to TRBJ2-7; TRBD2 might be the D (6 bases). CDR3 size: 14 residues. Trimming removed 3 bases at V and 5 bases at J, with 14 bases between. Germline CDR1 reads MDHEN; CDR2 reads SYDVKM. The CDR3 here is CASSFRLVIHEQYF. CDR3 sequence (DNA): TGTGCCAGCAGTTTTCGACTAGTAATCCACGAGCAGTACTTC. Combining the CDR3 with reference TRBV28 and TRBJ2-7 gives the whole variable domain DVKVTQSSRYLVKRTGEKVFLECVQDMDHENMFWYRQDPGLGLRLIYFSYDVKMKEKGDIPEGYSVSREKKERFSLILESASTNQTSMYLCASSFRLVIHEQYFGPGTRLTVT.

The chain recombines TRBV5-1 with TRBJ1-2, with D perhaps TRBD1 (6 bases). The V end lost 4 bases, the J end lost 6 bases, and 19 bases lay between the germline ends. Germline V gene lookup returns CDR1 SGHRS and CDR2 YFSETQ. This CDR3 has 15 residues. CDR3 coding DNA: TGCGCCAGCAGCCCACGGACAGAAAATCGGAATGGCTACACCTTC. This gives the protein CASSPRTENRNGYTF.

This sequence joins TRBV7-9 and TRBJ2-5; 9 nucleotides align to TRBD1. J was trimmed by 3 bases and V by 5 bases; bases with no gene match: 7. Germline CDR1 and CDR2: SEHNR and FQNEAQ (reference sequence). CDR3 size: 15 residues. As DNA, the CDR3 is TGTGCCAGCAGCCTCTCTACAGGGGGCAAAGAGACCCAGTACTTC. This encodes CASSLSTGGKETQYF.

The V gene is TRBV5-5, the J gene TRBJ2-1; D uncertain. Germline CDR1 and CDR2: SGHKS and YYEKEE (reference sequence). Deletions cut 2 bases from V and 6 bases from J, with 9 bases between. The CDR3 is made up of 13 amino acids. CDR3 nucleotides: TGTGCCAGCAGCTTTTTCGTCCCCAATGAGCAGTTCTTC. Translation gives CASSFFVPNEQFF. Combining the CDR3 with reference TRBV5-5 and TRBJ2-1 gives the whole variable domain DAGVTQSPTHLIKTRGQQVTLRCSPISGHKSVSWYQQVLGQGPQFIFQYYEKEERGRGNFPDRFSARQFPNYSSELNVNALLLGDSALYLCASSFFVPNEQFFGPGTRLTVL.

J is TRBJ1-2 and V is TRBV29-1; 8 nucleotides match TRBD1. Germline CDR1 is SQVTM and CDR2 is ANQGSEA. The trim removed 3 bases at V and 4 bases at J, leaving 4 bases unmatched. The CDR3 totals 13 residues. CDR3 DNA: TGCAGCGTTGAGACAGGGGCGGGCTATGGCTACACCTTC. Protein product: CSVETGAGYGYTF.

V is TRBV20-1 and J is TRBJ1-5; no clear D gene. The CDR3 runs to 13 residues. CDR1 and CDR2 from the germline V gene are DFQATT and SNEGSKA (reference sequence). The ends were cut back, 1 base at V and 2 bases at J, with 6 bases in the middle. CDR3: CSARAQGNQPQHF. Here the CDR3 DNA reads TGCAGTGCTAGAGCGCAAGGCAATCAGCCCCAGCATTTT.

The chain carries TRBV7-3 and TRBJ2-3; TRBD1 aligns across 9 bases. Germline V CDR1 and CDR2: SGHTA, FQGTGA. The CDR3 has 14 amino acids. The J segment lost 7 bases and the V segment lost 4 bases, leaving 6 bases of the junction unmatched. The CDR3 is CASSSGTGSHTQYF. CDR3 nucleotide sequence: TGTGCCAGCAGCTCCGGGACAGGGAGCCATACGCAGTATTTT.

The chain couples TRBV7-8 to TRBJ2-6; D remains ambiguous. The germline V and J ends were trimmed by 1 base and 0 bases, with 16 bases remaining between them. The CDR3 is 19 amino acids. CDR1 SGHVS and CDR2 FQNEAQ come from the germline V gene. CDR3: CASSLEVWLVGSGANVLTF. The CDR3, as DNA: TGTGCCAGCAGCTTAGAAGTTTGGCTGGTGGGCTCTGGGGCCAACGTCCTGACTTTC.

CDR3 region: CASGTGSYEQYF. CDR3 DNA: TGTGCCAGCGGGACAGGGTCCTACGAGCAGTACTTC. The rearrangement uses TRBV2 and TRBJ2-7, with 9 positions matching TRBD1. V was pared by 8 bases and J by 1 base, with 0 bases of the junction left unmatched. This CDR3 spans 12 amino acids. Looked up from germline, CDR1 is SNHLY and CDR2 is FYNNEI.

DNA of the CDR3: TGTGCCAGCAGCCCGGTGAGGGGGACTAGCGATCAAGAGACCCAGTACTTC. This translates into CASSPVRGTSDQETQYF. J is TRBJ2-5 and V is TRBV12-3 or TRBV12-4; 10 positions match TRBD2. V was pared by 6 bases and J by 2 bases, with 12 bases of the junction left unmatched. This CDR3 spans 17 amino acids.

The chain is built from TRBV9 and TRBJ2-1; maybe TRBD2 (6 bases). Trimming cost V 4 bases and J 4 bases, with 15 bases left between them. The CDR3 loop spans 15 amino acids. CDR1 and CDR2 from the germline V gene are SGDLS and YYNGEE. The CDR3 sequence is CASSIGAGTYNEQFF. The CDR3 nucleotides read TGTGCCAGCAGCATCGGCGCGGGGACTTACAATGAGCAGTTCTTC.

This clonotype turned up a few times. The chain couples TRBV4-1 to TRBJ1-4; D is perhaps TRBD1 (6 bases). V was trimmed by 1 base and J by 0 bases, leaving 12 bases between them. The CDR3 runs 17 residues. CDR1 and CDR2 from the germline V gene are MGHRA and YSYEKL. CDR3 protein: CASSQAGDIATNEKLFF. Written as DNA, the CDR3 is TGCGCCAGCAGCCAAGCGGGGGACATAGCAACTAATGAAAAACTGTTTTTT.